Described below is a single TCR beta chain sequence and its context. Its antigen remains unidentified. Sequencing was performed with immunoSEQ multiplex PCR; in TCRdb, only in-frame clones are kept and a portion is missing. The table shows around 150,000 clones, with more than 70% occurring only once. The data are from a study of cytomegalovirus exposure and HLA in healthy donors. Study results and caveats: Accounts indicate the classifier identified cytomegalovirus status with strong specificity and sensitivity.

CDR3 length: 16 amino acids. The ends lost 4 bases at V and 4 bases at J; junction bases unmatched: 11. Germline V lookup: CDR1 SGHRS, CDR2 YFSETQ. This TCR came from a man aged 18 to 29 in good health and CMV-seronegative. V gene TRBV5-1 combines with J gene TRBJ2-5; 9 nucleotides line up with TRBD1. The material sequenced was PBMCs. The CDR3 is CASSRNRDREGETQYF. The CDR3 coding sequence is TGCGCCAGCAGCAGGAACCGGGACAGGGAGGGAGAGACCCAGTACTTC.